Here is one T cell receptor beta chain with its context. These data are taken from a study of blood T cell repertoires in COVID-19. Whole-study context: The study drew acute and convalescent COVID-19 samples from the United States, Italy and Spain. In each case, the material was cDNA or gDNA derived from T cells, B-cell-depleted T cells, or PBMCs.

Trimming stripped 0 bases from V and 2 bases from J, with 12 bases between. This CDR3 is built from 15 residues. In germline, CDR1 is SGDLS, CDR2 YYNGEE. All exposed participants met a person with COVID-19 within 2 weeks before entering the study. The authors' processing: Amplified reference gene primers provided the basis for estimating nucleated cell counts. TCRdb's copy holds only in-frame clones and misses some; the assay was immunoSEQ multiplex PCR. The DNA was the basis for D and trimming; V, J and clone size are from that table. The table lists approximately 190,000 clones, about four fifths of them singletons, with around 3.1% in the top ten.

Sequenced input: PBMCs or T cells enriched from blood (not recorded which). The clonotype originates from a woman in her 30s who had been exposed to COVID-19. The genes are TRBV9 and TRBJ2-7, with a possible D match to TRBD2 (6 bases). CDR3 in DNA: TGTGCCAGCAGCGTAGCGGCGGGGTCTACCTACGAGCAGTACTTC. Its protein product is CASSVAAGSTYEQYF.